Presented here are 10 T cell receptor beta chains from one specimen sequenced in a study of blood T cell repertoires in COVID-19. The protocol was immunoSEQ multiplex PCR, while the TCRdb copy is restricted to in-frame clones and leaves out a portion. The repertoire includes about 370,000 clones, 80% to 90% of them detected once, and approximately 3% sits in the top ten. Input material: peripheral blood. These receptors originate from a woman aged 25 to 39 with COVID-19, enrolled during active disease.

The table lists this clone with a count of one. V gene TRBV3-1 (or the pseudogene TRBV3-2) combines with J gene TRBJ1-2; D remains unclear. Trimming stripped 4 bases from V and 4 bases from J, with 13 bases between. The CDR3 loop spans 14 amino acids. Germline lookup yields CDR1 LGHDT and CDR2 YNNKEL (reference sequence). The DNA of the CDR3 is TGTGCCAGCAGCCCGGGGTGGGAATTCTATGGCTACACCTTC. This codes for CASSPGWEFYGYTF.

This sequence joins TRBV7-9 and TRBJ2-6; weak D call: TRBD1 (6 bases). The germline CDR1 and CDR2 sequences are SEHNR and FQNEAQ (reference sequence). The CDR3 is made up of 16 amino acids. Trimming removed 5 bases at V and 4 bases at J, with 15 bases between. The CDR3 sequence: CASSGPTGAGANVLTF. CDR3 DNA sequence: TGTGCCAGCAGCGGACCGACAGGCGCCGGGGCCAACGTCCTGACTTTC.

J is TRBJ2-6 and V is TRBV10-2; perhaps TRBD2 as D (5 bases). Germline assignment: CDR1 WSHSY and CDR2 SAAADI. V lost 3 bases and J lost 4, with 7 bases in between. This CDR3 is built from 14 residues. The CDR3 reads CASSDGIGANVLTF. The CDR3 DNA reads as TGCGCCAGCAGTGACGGGATCGGGGCCAACGTCCTGACTTTC.

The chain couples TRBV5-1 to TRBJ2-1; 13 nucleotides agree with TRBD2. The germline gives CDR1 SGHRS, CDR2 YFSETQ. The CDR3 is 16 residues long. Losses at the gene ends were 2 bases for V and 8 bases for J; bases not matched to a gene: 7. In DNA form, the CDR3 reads TGCGCCAGCAGCTTCGTACTAGCGGGGGGGCGAGATGAGCAGTTCTTC. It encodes CASSFVLAGGRDEQFF.

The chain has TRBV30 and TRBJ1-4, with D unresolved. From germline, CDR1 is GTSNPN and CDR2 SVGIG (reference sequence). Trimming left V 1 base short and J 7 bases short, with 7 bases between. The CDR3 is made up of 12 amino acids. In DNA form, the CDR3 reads TGTGCCTGGAGTGACGGTCGTGAAAAACTGTTTTTT. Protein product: CAWSDGREKLFF.

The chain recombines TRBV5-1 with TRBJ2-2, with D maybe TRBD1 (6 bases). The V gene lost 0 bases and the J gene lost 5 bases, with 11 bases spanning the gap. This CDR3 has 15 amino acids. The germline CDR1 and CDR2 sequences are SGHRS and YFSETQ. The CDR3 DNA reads TGCGCCAGCAGCTTGGCATCAGGGGTGACCGGGGAGCTGTTTTTT. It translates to CASSLASGVTGELFF.

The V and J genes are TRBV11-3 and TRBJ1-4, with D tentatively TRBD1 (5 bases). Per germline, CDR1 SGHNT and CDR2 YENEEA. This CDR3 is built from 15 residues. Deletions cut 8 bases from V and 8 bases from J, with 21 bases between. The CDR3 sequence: CASSSRRGIGEKLFF. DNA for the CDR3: TGTGCCAGCTCCTCCCGGCGGGGGATCGGAGAAAAACTGTTTTTT.

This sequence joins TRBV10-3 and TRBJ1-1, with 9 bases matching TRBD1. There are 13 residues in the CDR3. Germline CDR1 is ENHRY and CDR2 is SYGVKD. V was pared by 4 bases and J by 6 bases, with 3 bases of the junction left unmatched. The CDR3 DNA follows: TGTGCCATCAGTGGGACAGGGGTCGCTGAAGCTTTCTTT. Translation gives CAISGTGVAEAFF.

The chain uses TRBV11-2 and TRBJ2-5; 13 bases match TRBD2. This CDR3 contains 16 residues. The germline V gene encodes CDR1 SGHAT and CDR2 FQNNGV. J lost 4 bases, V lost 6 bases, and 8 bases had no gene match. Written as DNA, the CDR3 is TGTGCCAGCAGGAAACTAGCGGGAGGGCCAGGAGAGACCCAGTACTTC. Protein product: CASRKLAGGPGETQYF.

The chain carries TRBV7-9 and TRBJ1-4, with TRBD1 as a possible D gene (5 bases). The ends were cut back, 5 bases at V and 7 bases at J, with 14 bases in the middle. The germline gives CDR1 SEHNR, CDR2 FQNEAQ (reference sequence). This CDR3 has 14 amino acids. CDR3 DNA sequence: TGTGCCAGCAGCCGAAACATGGGGCCTGAAAAACTGTTTTTT. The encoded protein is CASSRNMGPEKLFF.